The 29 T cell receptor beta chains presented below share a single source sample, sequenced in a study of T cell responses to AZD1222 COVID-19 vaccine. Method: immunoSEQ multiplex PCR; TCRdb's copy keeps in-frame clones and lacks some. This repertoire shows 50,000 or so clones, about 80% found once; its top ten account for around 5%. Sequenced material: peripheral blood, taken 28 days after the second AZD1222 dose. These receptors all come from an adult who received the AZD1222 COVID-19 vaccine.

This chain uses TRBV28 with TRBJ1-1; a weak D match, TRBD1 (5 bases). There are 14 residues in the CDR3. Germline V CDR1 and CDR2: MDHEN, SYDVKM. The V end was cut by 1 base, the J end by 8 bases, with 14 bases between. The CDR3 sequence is CASSLFHAGAEAFF. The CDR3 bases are TGTGCCAGCAGTTTATTTCACGCTGGGGCAGAAGCTTTCTTT. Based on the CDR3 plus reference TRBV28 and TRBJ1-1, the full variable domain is DVKVTQSSRYLVKRTGEKVFLECVQDMDHENMFWYRQDPGLGLRLIYFSYDVKMKEKGDIPEGYSVSREKKERFSLILESASTNQTSMYLCASSLFHAGAEAFFGQGTRLTVV.

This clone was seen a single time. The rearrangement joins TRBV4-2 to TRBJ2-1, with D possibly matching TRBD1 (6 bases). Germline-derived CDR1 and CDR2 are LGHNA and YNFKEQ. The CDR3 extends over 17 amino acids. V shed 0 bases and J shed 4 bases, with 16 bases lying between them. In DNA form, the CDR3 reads TGTGCCAGCAGCCAAGAAGGTCCAGGGGAGATATACAATGAGCAGTTCTTC. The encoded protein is CASSQEGPGEIYNEQFF.

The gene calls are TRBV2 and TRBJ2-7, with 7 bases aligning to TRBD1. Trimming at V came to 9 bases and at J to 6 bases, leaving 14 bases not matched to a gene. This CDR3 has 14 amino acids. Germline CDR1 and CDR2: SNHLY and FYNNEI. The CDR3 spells CARDKGGASSEQYF. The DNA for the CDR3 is TGTGCCAGGGACAAAGGGGGCGCGTCGTCCGAGCAGTACTTC.

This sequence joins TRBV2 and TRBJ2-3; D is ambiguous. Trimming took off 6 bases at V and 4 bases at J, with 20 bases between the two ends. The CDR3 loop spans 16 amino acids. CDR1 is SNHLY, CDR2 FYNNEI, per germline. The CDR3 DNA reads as TGTGCCAGCAGCGGGCCTGATACTACACTGGCAGATACGCAGTATTTT. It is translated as CASSGPDTTLADTQYF.

The CDR3 spells CSADGTGPNYGYTF. The CDR3 DNA reads TGCAGCGCCGACGGGACAGGGCCTAACTATGGCTACACCTTC. The J gene is TRBJ1-2, the V gene TRBV29-1, with 9 nucleotides matching TRBD1. J was trimmed by 0 bases and V by 7 bases; bases with no gene match: 6. Germline lookup yields CDR1 SQVTM and CDR2 ANQGSEA. There are 14 residues in the CDR3.

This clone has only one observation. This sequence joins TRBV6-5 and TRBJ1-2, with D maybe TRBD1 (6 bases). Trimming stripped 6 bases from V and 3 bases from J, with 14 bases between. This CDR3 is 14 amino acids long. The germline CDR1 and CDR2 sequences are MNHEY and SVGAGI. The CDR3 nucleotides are TGTGCCAGCAGCGTCACATACAGGGACTATGGCTACACCTTC. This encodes CASSVTYRDYGYTF.

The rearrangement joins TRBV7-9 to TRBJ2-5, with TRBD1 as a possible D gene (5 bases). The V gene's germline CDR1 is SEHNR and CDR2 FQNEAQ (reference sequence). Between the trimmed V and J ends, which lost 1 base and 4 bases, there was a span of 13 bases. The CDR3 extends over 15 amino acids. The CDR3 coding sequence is TGTGCCAGCAGCTTAGGTTCAGGGTCGGCAGAGACCCAGTACTTC. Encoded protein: CASSLGSGSAETQYF.

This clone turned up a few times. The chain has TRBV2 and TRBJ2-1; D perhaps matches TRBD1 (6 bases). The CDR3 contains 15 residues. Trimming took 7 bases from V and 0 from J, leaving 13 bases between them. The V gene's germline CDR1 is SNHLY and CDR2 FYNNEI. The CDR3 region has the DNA TGTGCCAGCAACCTAGAAGGGGGCTCCTACAATGAGCAGTTCTTC. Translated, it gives CASNLEGGSYNEQFF.

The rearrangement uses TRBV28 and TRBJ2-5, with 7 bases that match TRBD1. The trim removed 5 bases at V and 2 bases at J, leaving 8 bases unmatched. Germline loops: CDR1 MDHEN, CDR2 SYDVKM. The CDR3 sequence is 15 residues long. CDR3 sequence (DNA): TGTGCCAGCAGTCCCAGAGGACAGGAGCAAGAGACCCAGTACTTC. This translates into CASSPRGQEQETQYF. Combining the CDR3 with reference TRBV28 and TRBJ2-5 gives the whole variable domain DVKVTQSSRYLVKRTGEKVFLECVQDMDHENMFWYRQDPGLGLRLIYFSYDVKMKEKGDIPEGYSVSREKKERFSLILESASTNQTSMYLCASSPRGQEQETQYFGPGTRLLVL.

In nucleotides, the CDR3 is TGTGCCAGCAGTTACTCGACAGGTTCAAGTGAAGCTTTCTTT. It encodes CASSYSTGSSEAFF. The V call is TRBV6-5, the J call TRBJ1-1, with a weak D call TRBD1 (6 bases). Trimming shortened V by 0 bases and J by 7 bases, and 12 bases separated the two germline ends. Germline CDR1 is MNHEY and CDR2 is SVGAGI. This CDR3 is 14 amino acids long.

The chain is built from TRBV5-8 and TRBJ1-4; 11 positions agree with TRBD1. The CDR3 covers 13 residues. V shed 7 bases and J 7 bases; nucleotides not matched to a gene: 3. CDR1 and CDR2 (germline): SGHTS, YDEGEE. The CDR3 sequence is CASSDRGLEKLFF. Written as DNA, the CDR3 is TGTGCCAGCTCGGACAGGGGGCTTGAAAAACTGTTTTTT.

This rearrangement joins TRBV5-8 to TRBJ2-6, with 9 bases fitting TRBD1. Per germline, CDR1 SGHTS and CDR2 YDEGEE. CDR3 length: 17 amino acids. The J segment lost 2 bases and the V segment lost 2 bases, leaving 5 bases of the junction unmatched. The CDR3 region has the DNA TGTGCCAGCAGCTTTGGACAGGGGACCACTGGGGCCAACGTCCTGACTTTC. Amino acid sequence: CASSFGQGTTGANVLTF.

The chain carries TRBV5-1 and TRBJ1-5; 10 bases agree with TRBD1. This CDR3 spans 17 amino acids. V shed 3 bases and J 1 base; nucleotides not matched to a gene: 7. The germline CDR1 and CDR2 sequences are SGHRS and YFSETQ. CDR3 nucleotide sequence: TGCGCCAGCAGCTGGGGGCCGGACAGGGGGAGCAATCAGCCCCAGCATTTT. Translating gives CASSWGPDRGSNQPQHF. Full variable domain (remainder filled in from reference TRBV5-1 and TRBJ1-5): KAGVTQTPRYLIKTRGQQVTLSCSPISGHRSVSWYQQTPGQGLQFLFEYFSETQRNKGNFPGRFSGRQFSNSRSEMNVSTLELGDSALYLCASSWGPDRGSNQPQHFGDGTRLSIL.

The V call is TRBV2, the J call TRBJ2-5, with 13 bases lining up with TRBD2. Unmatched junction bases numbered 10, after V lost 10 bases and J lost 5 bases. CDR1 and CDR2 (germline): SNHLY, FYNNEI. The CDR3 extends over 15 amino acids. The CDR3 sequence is CAIRTSGSKAETQYF. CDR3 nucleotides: TGTGCCATCAGGACTAGCGGGAGCAAGGCGGAGACCCAGTACTTC.

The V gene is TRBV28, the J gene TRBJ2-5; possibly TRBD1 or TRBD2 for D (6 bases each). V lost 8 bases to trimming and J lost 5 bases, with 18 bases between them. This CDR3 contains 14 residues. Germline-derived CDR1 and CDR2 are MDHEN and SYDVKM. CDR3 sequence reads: CASLDGSRGETQYF. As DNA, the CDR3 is TGTGCCAGCCTTGACGGGAGTAGGGGGGAGACCCAGTACTTC.

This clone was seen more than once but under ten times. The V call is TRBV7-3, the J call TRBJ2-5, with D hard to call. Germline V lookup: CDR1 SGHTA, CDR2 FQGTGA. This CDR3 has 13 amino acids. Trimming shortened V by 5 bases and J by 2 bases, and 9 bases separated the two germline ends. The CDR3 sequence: CASSRGGQETQYF. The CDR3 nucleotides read TGTGCCAGCAGCCGTGGTGGGCAAGAGACCCAGTACTTC.

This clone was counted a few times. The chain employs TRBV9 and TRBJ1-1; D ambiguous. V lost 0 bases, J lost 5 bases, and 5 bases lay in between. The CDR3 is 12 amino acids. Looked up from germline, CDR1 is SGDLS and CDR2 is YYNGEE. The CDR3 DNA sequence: TGTGCCAGCAGCGTAGAAGGGACTGAAGCTTTCTTT. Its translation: CASSVEGTEAFF.

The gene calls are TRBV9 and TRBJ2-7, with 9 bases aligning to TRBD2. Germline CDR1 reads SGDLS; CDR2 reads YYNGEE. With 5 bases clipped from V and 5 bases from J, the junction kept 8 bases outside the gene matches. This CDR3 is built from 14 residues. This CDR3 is CASSLAGGFDEQYF. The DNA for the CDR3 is TGTGCCAGCAGTCTCGCGGGAGGGTTCGACGAGCAGTACTTC. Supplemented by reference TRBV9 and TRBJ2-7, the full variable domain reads DSGVTQTPKHLITATGQRVTLRCSPRSGDLSVYWYQQSLDQGLQFLIQYYNGEERAKGNILERFSAQQFPDLHSELNLSSLELGDSALYFCASSLAGGFDEQYFGPGTRLTVT.

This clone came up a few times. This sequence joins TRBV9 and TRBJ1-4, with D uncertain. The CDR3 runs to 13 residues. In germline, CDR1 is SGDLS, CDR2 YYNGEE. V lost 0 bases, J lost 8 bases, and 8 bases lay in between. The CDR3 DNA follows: TGTGCCAGCAGCGTAGGGACGACCGAAAAACTGTTTTTT. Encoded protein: CASSVGTTEKLFF.

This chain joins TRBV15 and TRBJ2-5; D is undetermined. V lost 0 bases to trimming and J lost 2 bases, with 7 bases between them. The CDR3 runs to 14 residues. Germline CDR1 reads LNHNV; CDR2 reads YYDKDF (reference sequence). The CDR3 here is CATSRDQRQETQYF. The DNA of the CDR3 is TGTGCCACCAGCAGAGATCAACGTCAAGAGACCCAGTACTTC.

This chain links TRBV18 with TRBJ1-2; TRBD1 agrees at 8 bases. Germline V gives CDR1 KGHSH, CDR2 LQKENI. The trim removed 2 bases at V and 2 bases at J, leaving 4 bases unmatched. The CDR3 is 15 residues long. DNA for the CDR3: TGTGCCAGCTCACCAACGACAGGGGTGAACTATGGCTACACCTTC. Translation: CASSPTTGVNYGYTF. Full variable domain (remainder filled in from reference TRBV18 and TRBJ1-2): NAGVMQNPRHLVRRRGQEARLRCSPMKGHSHVYWYRQLPEEGLKFMVYLQKENIIDESGMPKERFSAEFPKEGPSILRIQQVVRGDSAAYFCASSPTTGVNYGYTFGSGTRLTVV.

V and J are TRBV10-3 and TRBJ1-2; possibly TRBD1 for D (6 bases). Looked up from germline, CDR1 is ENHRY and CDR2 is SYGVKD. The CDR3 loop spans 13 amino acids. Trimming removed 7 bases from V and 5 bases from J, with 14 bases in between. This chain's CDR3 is CAITGGAGYGYTF. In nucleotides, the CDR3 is TGTGCCATCACCGGGGGGGCAGGATATGGCTACACCTTC.

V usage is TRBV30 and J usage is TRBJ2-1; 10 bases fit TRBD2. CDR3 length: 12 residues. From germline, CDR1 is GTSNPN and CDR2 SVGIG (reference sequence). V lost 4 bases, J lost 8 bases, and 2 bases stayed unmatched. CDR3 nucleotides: TGTGCCTGGACTAGCGGGAGTCATGAGCAGTTCTTC. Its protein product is CAWTSGSHEQFF.

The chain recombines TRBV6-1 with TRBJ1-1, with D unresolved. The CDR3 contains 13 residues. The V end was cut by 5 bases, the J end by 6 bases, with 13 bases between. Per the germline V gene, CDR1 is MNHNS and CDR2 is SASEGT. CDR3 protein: CASSPIMGPEAFF. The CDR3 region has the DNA TGTGCCAGCAGTCCCATCATGGGCCCTGAAGCTTTCTTT.

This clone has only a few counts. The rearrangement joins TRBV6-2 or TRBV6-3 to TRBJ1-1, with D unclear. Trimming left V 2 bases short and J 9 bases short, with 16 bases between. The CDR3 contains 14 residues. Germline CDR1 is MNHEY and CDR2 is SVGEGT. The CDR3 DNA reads TGTGCCAGCAGTTACCTTCCGGCGGGGATGAAAGCTTTCTTT. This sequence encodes CASSYLPAGMKAFF.

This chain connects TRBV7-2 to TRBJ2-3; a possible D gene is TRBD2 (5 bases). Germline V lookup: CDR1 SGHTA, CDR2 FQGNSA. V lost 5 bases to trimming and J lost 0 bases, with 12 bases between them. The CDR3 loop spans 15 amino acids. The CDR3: CASSPGGPSTDTQYF. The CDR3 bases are TGTGCCAGCAGCCCAGGCGGGCCTAGCACAGATACGCAGTATTTT. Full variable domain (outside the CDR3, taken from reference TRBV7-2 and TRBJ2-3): GAGVSQSPSNKVTEKGKDVELRCDPISGHTALYWYRQSLGQGLEFLIYFQGNSAPDKSGLPSDRFSAERTGGSVSTLTIQRTQQEDSAVYLCASSPGGPSTDTQYFGPGTRLTVL.

CDR3 loop: CASSIGERGTLHF. CDR3 in DNA: TGTGCCAGTAGTATAGGGGAGCGGGGAACCCTCCACTTT. The chain carries TRBV19 and TRBJ1-6; D not certain. V lost 1 base and J lost 14, with 12 bases in between. Per the germline V gene, CDR1 is LNHDA and CDR2 is SQIVND (reference sequence). The CDR3 loop spans 13 amino acids.

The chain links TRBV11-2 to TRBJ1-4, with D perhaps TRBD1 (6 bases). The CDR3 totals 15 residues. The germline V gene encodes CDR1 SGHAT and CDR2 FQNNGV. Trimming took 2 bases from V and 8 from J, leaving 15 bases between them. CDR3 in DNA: TGTGCCAGCAGCTTACACAGGGCTCAAAAGGAAAAACTGTTTTTT. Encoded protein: CASSLHRAQKEKLFF.

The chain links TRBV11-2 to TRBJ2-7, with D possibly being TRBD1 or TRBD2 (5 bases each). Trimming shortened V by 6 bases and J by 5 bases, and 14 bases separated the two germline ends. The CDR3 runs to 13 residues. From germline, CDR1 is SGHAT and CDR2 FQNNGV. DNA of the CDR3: TGTGCCAGCAGGGCTGGGGGACGCAACGAGCAGTACTTC. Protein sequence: CASRAGGRNEQYF.